This T cell receptor (beta chain) was captured by sequencing in a study of blood T cell repertoires in COVID-19. The method was immunoSEQ multiplex PCR; TCRdb's version includes in-frame clones alone and lacks a portion of them. Of hundreds of thousands of clones in the sample, approximately 89% are singletons; the top ten hold less than 3.5%. This clone was seen once. The CDR3 is made up of 16 amino acids. Per germline, CDR1 LGHNA and CDR2 YNFKEQ. V shed 1 base and J shed 4 bases, with 15 bases lying between them. The receptor was derived from a woman in her fifties or sixties who had been exposed to COVID-19. The chain has TRBV4-2 and TRBJ2-3; maybe TRBD1 (5 bases). What was sequenced was PBMCs or T cells enriched from blood (not recorded which). The CDR3 loop reads CASSQGPTGRADTQYF. CDR3 bases: TGTGCCAGCAGCCAAGGACCCACAGGAAGGGCAGATACGCAGTATTTT.